The next 8 T cell receptor beta chains were all read from a single sample in a study of blood T cell repertoires in COVID-19. The method was immunoSEQ multiplex PCR; TCRdb's version includes in-frame clones alone and lacks a portion of them. This sample has under 50,000 clones, with around four fifths found just once. The sample comprised peripheral blood. These receptors were obtained from a man aged 40-49 years with acute or convalescent COVID-19.

The rearrangement uses TRBV7-9 and TRBJ1-5; 9 nucleotides line up with TRBD1. Trimming took 1 base from V and 4 from J; bases not matched to a gene: 8. Germline V gene lookup returns CDR1 SEHNR and CDR2 FQNEAQ (reference sequence). This CDR3 is 17 amino acids long. The CDR3: CASSLVGQGPPNQPQHF. The CDR3 coding sequence is TGTGCCAGCAGCTTAGTGGGACAGGGCCCCCCGAATCAGCCCCAGCATTTT.

The V call is TRBV2, the J call TRBJ1-4; D may be TRBD1 (5 bases). CDR3 length: 15 amino acids. The V gene lost 4 bases and the J gene lost 7 bases, with 16 bases spanning the gap. Germline values: CDR1 SNHLY, CDR2 FYNNEI. In DNA, the CDR3 is TGTGCCAGCAGTGGCCTTGGGGAAAGGGGTGAAAAACTGTTTTTT. Translating it yields CASSGLGERGEKLFF.

The chain carries TRBV6-5 and TRBJ1-6, with a possible D match to TRBD1 (6 bases). The CDR3 covers 15 residues. Trimming stripped 6 bases from V and 13 bases from J, with 22 bases between. Germline V gene lookup returns CDR1 MNHEY and CDR2 SVGAGI. CDR3 residues: CASRRRDTEAIPLHF. The DNA of the CDR3 is TGTGCCAGCAGACGCCGGGACACCGAGGCGATCCCCCTCCACTTT.

The genes are TRBV7-2 and TRBJ2-7; D gene unclear. From germline, CDR1 is SGHTA and CDR2 FQGNSA. This CDR3 has 14 amino acids. The V and J ends lost 5 bases and 6 bases respectively, with 17 bases between them. This CDR3 reads CASSPYSLRGEQYF. The CDR3 region has the DNA TGTGCCAGCAGCCCCTACTCCCTTCGCGGCGAGCAGTACTTC.

The V gene is TRBV7-9, the J gene TRBJ2-7; 7 bases line up with TRBD2. The CDR3 loop spans 17 amino acids. The germline V gene encodes CDR1 SEHNR and CDR2 FQNEAQ (reference sequence). With 4 bases clipped from V and 5 bases from J, the junction kept 17 bases outside the gene matches. The CDR3 loop reads CASSSRGRVGEGNEQYF. The DNA of the CDR3 is TGTGCCAGCAGCTCTCGGGGTCGGGTCGGGGAGGGAAACGAGCAGTACTTC.

This chain links TRBV27 with TRBJ2-3; 7 nucleotides agree with TRBD1. The CDR3 runs to 17 residues. Trimming took 5 bases from V and 4 from J; bases not matched to a gene: 15. Per germline, CDR1 MNHEY and CDR2 SMNVEV (reference sequence). As DNA, the CDR3 is TGTGCCAGCAGTCTCGGTTATGTGATAGGGGGCTCAGATACGCAGTATTTT. It specifies CASSLGYVIGGSDTQYF.

The genes are TRBV30 and TRBJ2-5, with 8 bases aligning to TRBD1. CDR1 is GTSNPN and CDR2 is SVGIG in the germline V gene (reference sequence). This CDR3 is 13 amino acids long. J was trimmed by 2 bases and V by 2 bases; bases with no gene match: 1. The CDR3 DNA sequence: TGTGCCTGGAGTAGGGACAGGCAAGAGACCCAGTACTTC. Its translation: CAWSRDRQETQYF.

As concerns this clone: Its ends do not fully match the called genes, so a read error is possible. This chain links TRBV3-1 (or the pseudogene TRBV3-2) with TRBJ2-7, with D possibly being TRBD2 (6 bases). The CDR3 is 12 amino acids. Germline CDR1 LGHDT, CDR2 YNNKEL (reference sequence). The chain's CDR3 is CASSHPGTGVNF. The CDR3 DNA sequence: TGTGCCAGCAGCCACCCCGGGACGGGGGTTAACTTC.